The source of this T cell receptor (beta chain) is a study of blood T cell repertoires in COVID-19. Across the study: COVID-19 samples collected from the United States, Italy and Spain covered acute and convalescent phases. Sources were T cells, B-cell-depleted T cells, or PBMCs; the material itself was cDNA or gDNA.

Enrollment of patients from Seattle took place during active infection, with longitudinal follow-up. Profiled with immunoSEQ multiplex PCR; TCRdb holds only in-frame clones, not every one. The data contain 150,000 to 200,000 clones, around 83% of them singletons. J was trimmed by 5 bases and V by 3 bases; bases with no gene match: 12. CDR1 SGHVS and CDR2 FQNEAQ come from the germline V gene. The CDR3 covers 16 residues. Source material: peripheral blood. This receptor was identified in an older woman with COVID-19, enrolled during active disease. V is TRBV7-8 and J is TRBJ2-5, with 7 bases lining up with TRBD2. The CDR3 loop is CASSLVRAGPEETQYF. The CDR3 region has the DNA TGTGCCAGCAGCTTGGTGCGAGCGGGGCCCGAGGAGACCCAGTACTTC.